This T cell receptor (beta chain) was sequenced for a study of T cells in Graves' hyperthyroidism and ophthalmopathy. A lack of ophthalmopathy progression within 18 months defined stable Graves' hyperthyroidism. Researchers barred patients who had uncontrolled infection, other autoimmune disease, pregnancy or lactation. Diagnoses were established using clinical symptoms, serum thyroxine and TRAb, thyroid ultrasound and orbital computed tomography. Overall study results and limits: In the blood, most expanded thyroid clonotypes above 0.001 appeared as well.

Germline V lookup: CDR1 ENHRY, CDR2 SYGVKD. This CDR3 comprises 14 residues. Trimming removed 11 bases from V and 3 bases from J; junction bases left unmatched: 11. The CDR3 regions of TCR beta were amplified from RNA transcripts. The TCR CDR3 first-round RT-PCR relied on the HTBI primer set. Using its own MiXCR run on the multiplex PCR reads, TCRdb lists one record per CDR3 protein. This table has approximately 630,000 distinct CDR3 sequences, 15% to 20% appearing once. This clonotype was detected ten times or more. The antigen is unknown. The origin of this receptor is a woman aged 30 to 39 with Graves' hyperthyroidism. V gene TRBV10-3 combines with J gene TRBJ2-7; TRBD1 matches 9 bases. Sequenced: blood. CDR3 nucleotides: TGTGCCGTGGGACAGGGAACGGCGGTCTACGAGCAGTACTTC. This translates into CAVGQGTAVYEQYF.